A single sample gave rise to the 5 T cell receptor beta chains below, sequenced in a study of spatial heterogeneity in lung cancer (dated by TCRdb to the late 2010s). The library relied on 5' RACE. The sequencer was a NextSeq 500. TCRdb applied fastp at Q25 and MiXCR to the public reads, then kept only in-frame beta chains. Duplicate CDR3 protein sequences are folded into a single record with the most common DNA and genes. This sample comprises about 100,000 distinct CDR3 sequences, 15% to 20% of them detected only once. The ten largest make up 21% of the sample. This sample's time point label indicates: blood at routine non-recurrence follow-up after resection. This material consisted of PBMCs, taken at follow-up. These receptors came from a male donor with early-stage non-small cell lung cancer.

This clonotype has more than one count but fewer than ten. The V call is TRBV2, the J call TRBJ1-6; tentative D call: TRBD1 (5 bases). Germline lookup yields CDR1 SNHLY and CDR2 FYNNEI. The CDR3 loop spans 14 amino acids. Trimming took off 5 bases at V and 9 bases at J, with 14 bases between the two ends. The CDR3 region has the DNA TGTGCCAGCAGTACGGGACGGACCCTTTCACCCCTCCACTTT. This codes for CASSTGRTLSPLHF. Supplemented by reference TRBV2 and TRBJ1-6, the full variable domain reads EPEVTQTPSHQVTQMGQEVILRCVPISNHLYFYWYRQILGQKVEFLVSFYNNEISEKSEIFDDQFSVERPDGSNFTLKIRSTKLEDSAMYFCASSTGRTLSPLHFGNGTRLTVT.

The V gene is TRBV24-1, the J gene TRBJ2-2; TRBD2 matches 10 bases. This CDR3 is built from 17 residues. The germline gives CDR1 KGHDR, CDR2 SFDVKD. V shed 2 bases and J 2 bases; nucleotides not matched to a gene: 4. The CDR3 DNA reads as TGTGCCACCAGTGATTACAGGACTAGCGGAAACACCGGGGAGCTGTTTTTT. Translated: CATSDYRTSGNTGELFF.

The chain combines TRBV12-3 or TRBV12-4 with TRBJ2-5; no definite D call. The CDR3 consists of 14 residues. V was trimmed by 3 bases and J by 5 bases, leaving 13 bases between them. The CDR3 DNA is TGTGCCAGCAGTTTGTTGAGCGACGGGGAGACCCAGTACTTC. Its protein is CASSLLSDGETQYF.

The V call is TRBV5-6, the J call TRBJ1-1; a possible D gene is TRBD1 (5 bases). Germline V CDR1 and CDR2: SGHDT, YYEEEE. CDR3 length: 16 residues. V was shortened by 4 bases and J by 0 bases, with 16 bases between the two germline ends. The CDR3 sequence is CASSTGADILNTEAFF. CDR3 DNA sequence: TGTGCCAGCAGCACCGGGGCGGACATATTGAACACTGAAGCTTTCTTT.

The V gene is TRBV20-1, the J gene TRBJ1-1, with TRBD1 matching over 9 bases. The J segment lost 12 bases and the V segment lost 5 bases, leaving 7 bases of the junction unmatched. The CDR3 spans 11 residues. Looked up from germline, CDR1 is DFQATT and CDR2 is SNEGSKA (reference sequence). The CDR3 coding sequence is TGCAGTGCTTCCGGGACAGGGACGACTTTCTTT. As protein: CSASGTGTTFF.